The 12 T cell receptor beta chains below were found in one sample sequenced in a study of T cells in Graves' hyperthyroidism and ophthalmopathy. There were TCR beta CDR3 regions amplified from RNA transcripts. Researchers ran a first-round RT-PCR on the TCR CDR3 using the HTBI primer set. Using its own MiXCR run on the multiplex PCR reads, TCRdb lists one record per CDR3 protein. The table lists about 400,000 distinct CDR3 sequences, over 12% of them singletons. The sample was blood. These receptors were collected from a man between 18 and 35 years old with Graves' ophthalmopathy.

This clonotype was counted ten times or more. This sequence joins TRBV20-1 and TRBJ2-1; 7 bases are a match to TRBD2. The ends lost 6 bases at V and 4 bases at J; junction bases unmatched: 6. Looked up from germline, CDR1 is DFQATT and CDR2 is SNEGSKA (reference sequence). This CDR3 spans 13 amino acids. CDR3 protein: CSASSGVYNEQFF. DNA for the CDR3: TGCAGTGCCTCTAGCGGAGTATACAATGAGCAGTTCTTC.

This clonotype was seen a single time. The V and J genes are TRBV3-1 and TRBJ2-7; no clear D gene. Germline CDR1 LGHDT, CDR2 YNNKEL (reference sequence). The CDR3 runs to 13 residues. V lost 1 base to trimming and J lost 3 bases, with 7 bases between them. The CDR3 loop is CASSQGTIYEQYF. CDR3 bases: TGTGCCAGCAGCCAAGGGACGATCTACGAGCAGTACTTC.

In DNA, the CDR3 is TGTGCCAGCAGTAGACAGGGGGCATTTGGGGACTATGGCTACACCTTC. It translates to CASSRQGAFGDYGYTF. This chain uses TRBV9 with TRBJ1-2; TRBD1 aligns across 10 bases. V was clipped by 5 bases and J by 3 bases; unmatched bases: 10. The CDR3 contains 16 residues. Germline values: CDR1 SGDLS, CDR2 YYNGEE.

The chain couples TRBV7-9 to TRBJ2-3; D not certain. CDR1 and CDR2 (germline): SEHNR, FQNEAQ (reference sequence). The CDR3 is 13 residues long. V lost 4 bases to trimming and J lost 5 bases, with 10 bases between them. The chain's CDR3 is CASSSSSRDTQYF. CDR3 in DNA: TGTGCCAGCAGCTCGTCGAGCCGAGATACGCAGTATTTT.

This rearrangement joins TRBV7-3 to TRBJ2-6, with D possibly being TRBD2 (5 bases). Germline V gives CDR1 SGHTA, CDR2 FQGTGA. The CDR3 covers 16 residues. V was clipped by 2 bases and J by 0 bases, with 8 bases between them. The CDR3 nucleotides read TGTGCCAGCAGCTTATGGGGAGTCTCTGGGGCCAACGTCCTGACTTTC. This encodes CASSLWGVSGANVLTF.

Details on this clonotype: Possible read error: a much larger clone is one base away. DNA for the CDR3: TGCGCCAGCAGCTTGGAAGGGGGGAGGGCCCACGAGCAGTTCTTC. It translates to CASSLEGGRAHEQFF. The chain combines TRBV5-1 with TRBJ2-7; the D gene is possibly TRBD2 (7 bases). The J call may be wrong; the DNA end is better matched by TRBJ2-1. Germline CDR1 is SGHRS and CDR2 is YFSETQ. CDR3 length: 15 residues.

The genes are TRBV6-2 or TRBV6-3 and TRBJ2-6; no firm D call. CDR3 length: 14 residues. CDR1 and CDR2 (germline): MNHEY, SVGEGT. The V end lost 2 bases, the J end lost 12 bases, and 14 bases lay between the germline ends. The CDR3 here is CASSYEAPSPVLTF. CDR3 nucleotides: TGTGCCAGCAGTTACGAGGCCCCATCCCCCGTCCTGACTTTC.

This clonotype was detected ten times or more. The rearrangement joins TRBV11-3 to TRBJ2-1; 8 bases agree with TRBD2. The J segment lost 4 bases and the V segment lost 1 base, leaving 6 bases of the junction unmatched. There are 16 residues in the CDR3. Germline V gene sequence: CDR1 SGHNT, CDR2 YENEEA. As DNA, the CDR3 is TGTGCCAGCAGCTTAGCCCAGCGGGGGAGTTACAATGAGCAGTTCTTC. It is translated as CASSLAQRGSYNEQFF.

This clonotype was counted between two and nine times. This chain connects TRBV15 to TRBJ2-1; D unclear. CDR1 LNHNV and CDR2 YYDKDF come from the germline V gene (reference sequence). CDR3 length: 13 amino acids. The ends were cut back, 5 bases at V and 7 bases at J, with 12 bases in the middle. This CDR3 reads CATSLGPLNEQFF. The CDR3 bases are TGTGCCACCAGCCTAGGCCCCCTTAATGAGCAGTTCTTC.

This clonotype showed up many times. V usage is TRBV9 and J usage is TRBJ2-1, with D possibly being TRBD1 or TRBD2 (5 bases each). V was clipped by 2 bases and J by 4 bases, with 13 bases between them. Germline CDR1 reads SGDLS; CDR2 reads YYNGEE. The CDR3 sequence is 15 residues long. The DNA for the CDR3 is TGTGCCAGCAGCGTGGAGTTCTGGGGGTACAATGAGCAGTTCTTC. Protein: CASSVEFWGYNEQFF.

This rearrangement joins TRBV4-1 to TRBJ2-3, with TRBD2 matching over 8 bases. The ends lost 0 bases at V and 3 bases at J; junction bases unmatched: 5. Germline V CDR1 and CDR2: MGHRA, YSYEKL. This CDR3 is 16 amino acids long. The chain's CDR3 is CASSQEPGGWTDTQYF. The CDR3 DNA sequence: TGCGCCAGCAGCCAAGAACCGGGAGGGTGGACAGATACGCAGTATTTT.

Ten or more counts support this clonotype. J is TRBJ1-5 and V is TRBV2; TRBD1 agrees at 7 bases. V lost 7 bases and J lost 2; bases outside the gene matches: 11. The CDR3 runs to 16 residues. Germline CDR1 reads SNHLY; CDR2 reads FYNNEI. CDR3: CASMQTQGVGNQPQHF. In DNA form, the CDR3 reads TGTGCCAGCATGCAGACTCAGGGGGTTGGCAATCAGCCCCAGCATTTT.